This TCR beta chain was found in a study of B cell selection in AIRE deficiency. In germline, CDR1 is SGHDT, CDR2 YYEEEE. Trimming shortened V by 4 bases and J by 1 base, and 15 bases separated the two germline ends. This CDR3 is built from 15 residues. Conventional CD4 T cells were sorted as CD4+CD127+ cells. A note on this clone: No antigen is known for it.

Here immunoSEQ multiplex PCR was the method, and the copy in TCRdb shows in-frame clones only, minus some. Seen here are 20,000 to 25,000 clones, 95% to 98% observed once, and the top ten hold approximately 0.15%. Points from the study as a whole: About 28% of healthy-shared Treg sequences were found among patient Tconv cells. Healthy donors alone shared under 35% of fewer than 4,000 Treg sequences; patients alone approximately 9.3%. Shared Treg sequences had shorter CDR3s, biased toward rearrangements with few non-templated insertions.

This chain joins TRBV5-6 and TRBJ2-7; a weak D match, TRBD2 (7 bases). What was sequenced was conventional CD4+ T cells sorted from PBMCs. The source is a human donor with AIRE deficiency. Here the CDR3 DNA reads TGTGCCAGCAGCACCGGCGGGGGCCAATCCTACGAGCAGTACTTC. Protein product: CASSTGGGQSYEQYF.